This T cell receptor (beta chain) was identified during a study of T cell responses to AZD1222 COVID-19 vaccine (dated by TCRdb to 2020 to 2022). For the wider study: AZD1222 recipients with second doses at about 4 weeks or about 12 weeks were pooled, because spike-specific TCR depth and breadth did not differ between schedules. TCR sequencing was performed for about 250 trial participants, of whom around 210 were given two doses of AZD1222 and around 26 were given two doses of MenACWY control vaccine. Trial participants were enrolled into age subgroups of 18-55, 56-69 and 70-plus years, which contained about 150, 28 and 57 TCR-sequenced participants, respectively. The research as a whole found: Vaccine-associated CD4 TCRs spanned the whole spike protein, with dominant responses in regions 160-218 and 743-854. Only 5 to 7 AZD1222 recipients were SARS-CoV-2 seropositive at baseline, limiting conclusions about previously exposed vaccinees. Epitopes outside the regions mutated in the B.1.351 and B.1.1.7 variants were reportedly recognized by nearly half of the unique spike-specific TCRs. After two AZD1222 doses, both the breadth and the depth of spike-specific TCRs were significantly higher than at day 0 and than in MenACWY recipients. The 56-69-year group was small, and its depth increase did not reach significance, likely because of low power. Because no day 14 peak-response samples were available, the repertoires could be characterized only after the peak T cell response. Participants were mostly white British, with more females than males. The authors suggested clonal diversity may have been underestimated.

The time point label for this specimen denotes: baseline before first vaccination. Vaccinee samples were obtained from the UK trials COV001 and COV002, which included a single-blind randomized controlled phase 2/3 trial of AZD1222 (ChAdOx1 nCoV-19) in healthy adults. Trial participant PBMC samples were collected at day 0 and day 28 after the second dose for TCRbeta chain sequencing. Comment on this clone: The target of this receptor is not known. The record has no base qualities; no much larger clone is one base away.

The CDR3 regions of human TCRbeta chains were analyzed by immunosequencing. In the source study's methods: Repertoire TCRs were checked for matches against a reference library of SARS-CoV-2-specific TCRs that had been generated using the MIRA antigen-specificity platform. Breadth was defined as the fraction of unique TCRs that were SARS-CoV-2-associated. Depth was defined as the fraction of total T cells that were SARS-CoV-2-associated. Each spike-specific TCR was assigned to its reactive spike region and to a CD4 or CD8 class using the MIRA data. Log10-transformed breadth and depth values were compared by one-way ANOVA with Sidak's multiple comparisons tests. TCRdb took this table from immuneACCESS and kept in-frame rearrangements with V and J called. Such tables lack part of the clones; where checked against another copy, unresolved V genes explain under half of the gap, and the rest is unexplained. That table gives V, J and clone size, and the DNA gave D and trimming. Here the sample has about 61,000 clones; around nine tenths occur a single time. The top ten clones comprise just under 5% of the sample.

The clonotype originates from an adult in good health. The starting material was peripheral blood, obtained on day 0 of AZD1222 vaccination.

The CDR3 protein is CSVLSTGREQYF. The DNA reads TGCAGCGTCTTGAGTACAGGGCGCGAGCAGTACTTC. The V and J genes are TRBV29-1 and TRBJ2-7; a weak D assignment points to TRBD1 (6 bases agree). Per the germline V gene, SQVTM is the CDR1 and ANQGSEA is the CDR2. The CDR3 covers 12 residues, taking in both the cysteine and the phenylalanine. The kept DNA is CDR3 alone, 36 bases in frame from the first base. The V and J ends are trimmed by 6 bases and 6 bases, leaving 15 bases between them.